The clone carrying this T cell receptor (beta chain) was picked up a small number of times. The TCRbeta library was prepared with unique molecular identifiers. TCRdb used MiXCR to reprocess the PCR reads, holding one entry per CDR3 protein. The sample lists approximately 510,000 distinct CDR3 sequences; roughly 18% were seen once. V shed 4 bases and J 6 bases; nucleotides not matched to a gene: 7. CDR1 and CDR2 from the germline V gene are MNHEY and SVGAGI. The CDR3 totals 15 residues. These data originate in a study of T-cell reconstitution after alpha-beta-depleted transplantation in children. The J gene is TRBJ2-3, the V gene TRBV6-5; the match to TRBD1 covers 10 bases. The sequence came from a human donor who donated a stem cell graft to a child with acute lymphoblastic leukemia. Sequences were derived from PBMCs from the stem cell graft donor, sampled from the stem cell graft. CDR3 loop: CASSFQTGGFDTQYF. DNA for the CDR3: TGTGCCAGCAGTTTCCAGACAGGGGGCTTTGATACGCAGTATTTT.